The clone carrying this T cell receptor beta chain was seen just once. Antigen: not known. This entry comes from a study of T cell responses to AZD1222 COVID-19 vaccine. Regarding the study as a whole: At study baseline, merely five or six AZD1222 recipients were seropositive. Per reports, nearly half of all spike-specific TCRs target regions that are unmutated in variants.

TCRdb keeps only in-frame clones here, not all; method: immunoSEQ multiplex PCR. The sample lists around 69,000 clones, 70% to 90% occurring once. This CDR3 comprises 13 residues. V lost 8 bases and J lost 7, with 15 bases in between. Germline assignment: CDR1 SNHLY and CDR2 FYNNEI. The receptor comes from an adult in good health. Sequencing was performed on peripheral blood, taken on day 0 of AZD1222 vaccination. The chain couples TRBV2 to TRBJ2-1; D gene uncertain. CDR3: CASSVGRANEQFF. Here the CDR3 DNA reads TGTGCCAGCTCTGTGGGCCGCGCGAATGAGCAGTTCTTC.